This TCR beta chain was sequenced during a study of CD8+ T cells in alopecia areata. Study details: Treated patients' severity was scored by percentage of affected scalp area. General study results and limits: Lesional scalp, especially alopecia totalis/universalis, showed higher clonality than normal scalp.

Sample treatment: oral pan-JAK inhibitor, 5-10 mg twice daily. Lesional scalp tissue (obtained by punch biopsy) and peripheral blood were collected from alopecia areata patients. Following RNA extraction, reverse transcription yielded cDNA that acted as the sequencing template. Produced via immunoSEQ multiplex PCR; TCRdb's table is partial and in-frame only. Among fewer than 150,000 clones listed, around four fifths were seen once. V was clipped by 6 bases and J by 5 bases, with 29 bases between them. There are 19 residues in the CDR3. The germline gives CDR1 SGHRS, CDR2 YFSETQ. About this clone: The target antigen is unknown.

The chain couples TRBV5-1 to TRBJ2-2, with a weak D call TRBD2 (5 bases). The sample here was CD8+ T cells sorted from blood, taken at week 4, from a patient treated with tofacitinib. The TCR sequence derives from a human donor with alopecia areata. The CDR3 spells CASTPHNPGSTRGTGELFF. CDR3 nucleotides: TGCGCCAGCACGCCCCATAATCCTGGTTCAACCCGAGGGACCGGGGAGCTGTTTTTT.